This passage covers 27 T cell receptor beta chains from one sample sequenced in a study of identical twins. TCRdb re-called the 5' RACE reads with MiXCR, one entry per CDR3 protein. The table records 600,000 to 700,000 distinct CDR3 sequences, around 21% of them present only once. The same specimen was also included in a second study, on T cells expressing NK-cell markers.

Sequenced material: PBMCs. These receptors originate from a woman aged 18-35 years in good health.

At least ten counts were recorded for this clonotype. The chain is built from TRBV12-3 or TRBV12-4 and TRBJ2-3; D call uncertain. The V gene lost 6 bases and the J gene lost 5 bases, with 6 bases spanning the gap. CDR3 length equals 11 residues. CDR3 residues: CASRLEDTQYF. In nucleotides, the CDR3 is TGTGCCAGCAGACTGGAAGATACGCAGTATTTT.

The gene calls are TRBV27 and TRBJ2-2; D is undetermined. Germline V gene lookup returns CDR1 MNHEY and CDR2 SMNVEV (reference sequence). The CDR3 runs to 13 residues. Trimming shortened V by 7 bases and J by 0 bases, and 6 bases separated the two germline ends. DNA of the CDR3: TGTGCCAGCACAAGTCCGAACACCGGGGAGCTGTTTTTT. This sequence encodes CASTSPNTGELFF.

The chain combines TRBV12-3 or TRBV12-4 with TRBJ2-3, with D perhaps assigned TRBD1 or TRBD2 (5 bases each). The CDR3 covers 13 residues. CDR3 sequence reads: CSRWDGDTDTQYF. The CDR3 DNA reads TGTTCAAGGTGGGACGGGGACACAGATACGCAGTATTTT.

This clonotype came up a few times. The genes are TRBV12-3 or TRBV12-4 and TRBJ2-1; 7 nucleotides agree with TRBD2. The length of the CDR3 is 17 residues. V was pared by 0 bases and J by 5 bases, with 10 bases of the junction left unmatched. This CDR3 is CASSLAPGGGPHNEQFF. The CDR3 DNA reads as TGTGCCAGCAGTTTAGCGCCGGGGGGAGGTCCTCACAATGAGCAGTTCTTC.

The CDR3 nucleotides are TGTGCCAGCAGTCGGACTAGCGGGGGATTCGATACGCAGTATTTT. Encoded protein: CASSRTSGGFDTQYF. The chain links TRBV7-9 to TRBJ2-3; 13 bases align to TRBD2. The V and J ends lost 6 bases and 6 bases, in that order; junction bases with no gene match: 6. Germline V gene lookup returns CDR1 SEHNR and CDR2 FQNEAQ (reference sequence). This CDR3 spans 15 amino acids. Using reference TRBV7-9 and TRBJ2-3 for the parts outside the CDR3, the full variable domain is DTGVSQNPRHKITKRGQNVTFRCDPISEHNRLYWYRQTLGQGPEFLTYFQNEAQLEKSRLLSDRFSAERPKGSFSTLEIQRTEQGDSAMYLCASSRTSGGFDTQYFGPGTRLTVL.

The chain joins TRBV11-3 to TRBJ2-2; no clear D. The ends were cut back, 0 bases at V and 1 base at J, with 12 bases in the middle. This CDR3 has 17 residues. Germline-derived CDR1 and CDR2 are SGHNT and YENEEA. In DNA form, the CDR3 reads TGTGCCAGCAGCTTAGATTGGAGTTACGGGAACACCGGGGAGCTGTTTTTT. Its protein product is CASSLDWSYGNTGELFF.

This clonotype was counted many times. At one end the junction does not follow the germline gene, possibly because of a read error. The chain is built from TRBV12-3 or TRBV12-4 and TRBJ2-1; no clear D gene. The length of the CDR3 is 12 residues. CDR3 in amino acids: CASSLVYNEQFF. In DNA, the CDR3 is TGCGCCAGCAGCTTGGTATACAATGAGCAGTTCTTC.

This clonotype was seen a handful of times. The V call is TRBV12-3 or TRBV12-4, the J call TRBJ2-5; 9 bases fit TRBD2. Losses at the gene ends were 8 bases for V and 4 bases for J; bases not matched to a gene: 11. The CDR3 covers 15 residues. In nucleotides, the CDR3 is TGTGCCAGCGGGGTCATTAGCGGGGGCGGAGAGACCCAGTACTTC. The encoded protein is CASGVISGGGETQYF.

This rearrangement joins TRBV29-1 to TRBJ1-2; 8 positions agree with TRBD1. The ends lost 5 bases at V and 3 bases at J; junction bases unmatched: 5. CDR1 and CDR2 (germline): SQVTM, ANQGSEA. The CDR3 has 13 residues. CDR3 in DNA: TGCAGCGTTCCAGACAGGGGCCACTATGGCTACACCTTC. Translated, it gives CSVPDRGHYGYTF.

Note on this clonotype: Germline and junction disagree at one end, which may indicate a read error. The chain couples TRBV3-1 to TRBJ2-1, with TRBD2 matching 9 bases. The V gene's germline CDR1 is LGHDT and CDR2 YNNKEL (reference sequence). The CDR3 extends over 13 amino acids. CDR3 sequence reads: CATSGGWDNEQFF. CDR3 coding DNA: TGTGCCACCAGCGGGGGGTGGGACAATGAGCAGTTCTTC.

This rearrangement joins TRBV3-1 to TRBJ2-1; D is unclear. Germline V gene lookup returns CDR1 LGHDT and CDR2 YNNKEL (reference sequence). Between the trimmed V and J ends, which lost 0 bases and 4 bases, there was a span of 16 bases. This CDR3 contains 17 residues. Here the CDR3 DNA reads TGTGCCAGCAGCCAAGATGAGGCCGGGCCTGCATACAATGAGCAGTTCTTC. The encoded protein is CASSQDEAGPAYNEQFF.

This clonotype was observed many times. The chain carries TRBV29-1 and TRBJ2-2, with TRBD1 identical over 8 bases. The junction had 5 bases not matched to a gene; V was cut back by 4 bases and J by 4 bases. CDR3 length equals 14 residues. Germline CDR1 is SQVTM and CDR2 is ANQGSEA. This chain's CDR3 is CSVGAGGFTGELFF. CDR3 bases: TGCAGCGTTGGGGCAGGGGGCTTCACCGGGGAGCTGTTTTTT.

This clonotype was observed a few times. V gene TRBV9 combines with J gene TRBJ2-1; D remains unclear. The CDR3 spans 13 residues. Trimming removed 0 bases from V and 4 bases from J, with 5 bases in between. CDR1 is SGDLS and CDR2 is YYNGEE in the germline V gene. The CDR3 DNA sequence: TGTGCCAGCAGCGTAGCAGCATACAATGAGCAGTTCTTC. It translates to CASSVAAYNEQFF. The entire variable domain, with the rest obtained from reference TRBV9 and TRBJ2-1, is as follows: DSGVTQTPKHLITATGQRVTLRCSPRSGDLSVYWYQQSLDQGLQFLIQYYNGEERAKGNILERFSAQQFPDLHSELNLSSLELGDSALYFCASSVAAYNEQFFGPGTRLTVL.

This clonotype has a count of ten or more. An end of the junction does not agree with germline; a read error may underlie this. This chain links TRBV5-1 with TRBJ1-2, with TRBD1 as a possible D gene (5 bases). Germline V gene sequence: CDR1 SGHRS, CDR2 YFSETQ. The CDR3 runs to 13 residues. The CDR3 spells CASSLAGNYGYTF. As DNA, the CDR3 is TGTGCCAGCAGCTTAGCAGGGAACTATGGCTACACCTTC.

The V and J genes are TRBV29-1 and TRBJ2-1, with 8 nucleotides matching TRBD2. This CDR3 is 16 amino acids long. V lost 1 base and J lost 7; bases outside the gene matches: 12. Germline V CDR1 and CDR2: SQVTM, ANQGSEA. CDR3: CSVEGRLGGAGNEQFF. DNA of the CDR3: TGCAGCGTTGAAGGGCGCCTCGGGGGGGCCGGGAATGAGCAGTTCTTC.

V is TRBV4-3 and J is TRBJ2-7; D call uncertain. The germline V gene has CDR1 LGHNA and CDR2 YSLEER. The CDR3 has 14 amino acids. V was trimmed by 3 bases and J by 6 bases, leaving 15 bases between them. Here the CDR3 DNA reads TGCGCCAGCAGCCAGGGCTTGAGGACCTCCGAGCAGTACTTC. Protein product: CASSQGLRTSEQYF.

The rearrangement joins TRBV12-5 to TRBJ2-7; 7 bases match TRBD1. V shed 3 bases, J shed 2 bases, and the junction held 1 base outside the gene matches. The germline V gene encodes CDR1 LGHNT and CDR2 FRNRAP. This CDR3 spans 13 amino acids. For the CDR3, the DNA is TGTGCTAGTGGTTTTGACAGGGCCTACGAGCAGTACTTC. Its protein is CASGFDRAYEQYF.

This clonotype was detected a few times. This chain joins TRBV28 and TRBJ1-5; D is possibly TRBD1 (6 bases). Germline-derived CDR1 and CDR2 are MDHEN and SYDVKM. Trimming pared 6 bases from V and 4 bases from J, leaving 13 bases between. The CDR3 is made up of 14 amino acids. The chain's CDR3 is CASSRDILNQPQHF. CDR3 nucleotide sequence: TGTGCCAGCAGCCGGGACATCCTTAATCAGCCCCAGCATTTT.

This clonotype has a count of ten or more. This rearrangement joins TRBV20-1 to TRBJ2-5, with D perhaps TRBD2 (6 bases). CDR3 size: 12 residues. Germline V CDR1 and CDR2: DFQATT, SNEGSKA (reference sequence). Deletions cut 6 bases from V and 5 bases from J, with 13 bases between. CDR3: CSASYRGETQYF. CDR3 nucleotides: TGCAGTGCGAGTTACCGGGGGGAGACCCAGTACTTC.

There are many counts of this clonotype. The V and J genes are TRBV6-1 and TRBJ2-7; TRBD2 agrees at 7 bases. This CDR3 is built from 13 residues. Unmatched junction bases numbered 6, after V lost 6 bases and J lost 4 bases. CDR1 is MNHNS and CDR2 is SASEGT in the germline V gene. The CDR3 coding sequence is TGTGCCAGCAGGGGGACTACCCCATACGAGCAGTACTTC. Translated: CASRGTTPYEQYF.

V usage is TRBV20-1 and J usage is TRBJ2-2; tentative D call: TRBD2 (5 bases). From germline, CDR1 is DFQATT and CDR2 SNEGSKA (reference sequence). The CDR3 is 13 residues long. V was shortened by 3 bases and J by 3 bases, with 8 bases between the two germline ends. The CDR3 bases are TGCAGTGCTAGGCGGCGGGACACCGGGGAGCTGTTTTTT. This gives the protein CSARRRDTGELFF.

The rearrangement joins TRBV21-1 to TRBJ2-7. TRBV21-1 is a listed pseudogene. This CDR3 spans 14 amino acids. The CDR3 loop is CASSKRGDYYEQYF. For the CDR3, the DNA is TGTGCCAGCAGCAAGCGGGGGGACTACTACGAGCAGTACTTC.

V and J are TRBV10-3 and TRBJ1-5; D ambiguous. Trimming removed 4 bases at V and 0 bases at J, with 13 bases between. From germline, CDR1 is ENHRY and CDR2 SYGVKD. The CDR3 contains 16 residues. In nucleotides, the CDR3 is TGTGCCATCAGTGCGGGGTCCCTCCATAGCAATCAGCCCCAGCATTTT. Translated: CAISAGSLHSNQPQHF.

The genes are TRBV2 and TRBJ2-1, with no clear D. V was shortened by 7 bases and J by 9 bases, with 10 bases between the two germline ends. The CDR3 runs to 11 residues. CDR1 SNHLY and CDR2 FYNNEI come from the germline V gene. CDR3 bases: TGTGCCAGCACCGGGTGGTTTGAGCAGTTCTTC. This gives the protein CASTGWFEQFF. The entire variable domain, with the rest obtained from reference TRBV2 and TRBJ2-1, is as follows: EPEVTQTPSHQVTQMGQEVILRCVPISNHLYFYWYRQILGQKVEFLVSFYNNEISEKSEIFDDQFSVERPDGSNFTLKIRSTKLEDSAMYFCASTGWFEQFFGPGTRLTVL.

The genes are TRBV6-2 or TRBV6-3 and TRBJ2-1; TRBD1 matches at 7 bases. The CDR3 is 16 amino acids. The V gene's germline CDR1 is MNHEY and CDR2 SVGEGT. After removal of 2 bases from V and 6 bases from J, the junction contained 10 bases not matched to a gene. The CDR3 sequence: CASSYLGQWTGNEQFF. The CDR3 nucleotides are TGTGCCAGCAGTTACCTGGGACAGTGGACAGGCAATGAGCAGTTCTTC.

The chain combines TRBV7-2 with TRBJ2-1; 11 bases fit TRBD2. The V gene end was trimmed by 7 bases and the J gene end by 4 bases; junction bases not matched to a gene: 9. Germline V lookup: CDR1 SGHTA, CDR2 FQGNSA. The CDR3 is 16 amino acids. The CDR3 region has the DNA TGTGCCAGCAAATTCGGGGGGACTAGCGGTTACAATGAGCAGTTCTTC. The encoded protein is CASKFGGTSGYNEQFF.

This clonotype has at least ten counts. The CDR3 spells CASSLGSSNEQFF. In DNA form, the CDR3 reads TGCGCCAGCAGCTTAGGCAGCAGCAATGAGCAGTTCTTC. This chain connects TRBV5-1 to TRBJ2-1, with D uncertain. The V gene lost 2 bases and the J gene lost 6 bases, with 9 bases spanning the gap. Germline CDR1 is SGHRS and CDR2 is YFSETQ. CDR3 length: 13 residues.